In its sample, the clone carrying this TCR beta chain was seen many times. What it binds is not known. These data belong to a study of early T cells in non-severe SARS-CoV-2 infection. Looking at the study overall: Bulk RNA taken from unsorted whole blood was sequenced, leaving chains unpaired. Findings of the study overall: Anti-spike CD8 specificities were favored by VDJdb matching, whose results missed private and CD4 specificities.

Individual cDNA molecules carried attached unique molecular identifiers. TCRdb processed the 5' RACE reads anew with MiXCR; each CDR3 protein has one entry. This table holds 40,000 to 55,000 distinct CDR3 sequences, under 4.5% found once. With 5 bases removed from V and 2 bases from J, the gap between germline ends came to 16 bases. CDR1 and CDR2 from the germline V gene are SGHVS and FQNEAQ. The CDR3 covers 15 residues. This sequence joins TRBV7-8 and TRBJ2-7; D gene uncertain. Sequencing was performed on whole blood. This TCR came from an adult who was a healthcare worker with PCR-confirmed SARS-CoV-2 infection or an uninfected control (not recorded which). CDR3 sequence: CASSPRRTATYEQYF. The CDR3 DNA is TGTGCCAGCAGCCCCCGTCGGACGGCCACCTACGAGCAGTACTTC.